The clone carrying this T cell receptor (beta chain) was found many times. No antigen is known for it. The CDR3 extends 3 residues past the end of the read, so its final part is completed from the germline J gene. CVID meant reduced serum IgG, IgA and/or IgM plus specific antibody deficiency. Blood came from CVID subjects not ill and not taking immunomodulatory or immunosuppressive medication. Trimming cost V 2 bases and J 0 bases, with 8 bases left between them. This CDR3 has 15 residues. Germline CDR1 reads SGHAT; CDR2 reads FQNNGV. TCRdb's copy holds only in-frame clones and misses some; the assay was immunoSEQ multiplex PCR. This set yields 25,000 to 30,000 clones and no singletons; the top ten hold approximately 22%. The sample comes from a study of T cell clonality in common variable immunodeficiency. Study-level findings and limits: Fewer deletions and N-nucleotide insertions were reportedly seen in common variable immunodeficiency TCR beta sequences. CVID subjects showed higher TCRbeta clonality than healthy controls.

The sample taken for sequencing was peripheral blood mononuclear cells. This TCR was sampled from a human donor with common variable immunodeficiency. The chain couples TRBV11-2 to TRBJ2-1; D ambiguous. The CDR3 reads CASSLLGSSYNEQFF. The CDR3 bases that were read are TGTGCCAGCAGCTTATTGGGCAGCTCCTACAATGAG.